This is a list of T cell receptor beta chains from one sample in a study of blood T cell repertoires in COVID-19. TCRdb's copy holds only in-frame clones and misses some; the assay was immunoSEQ multiplex PCR. In the table there are approximately 160,000 clones, around 82% of which are singletons. The sequencing sample was made of peripheral blood. The receptors shown here come from a man aged 60-69 years with active or convalescent COVID-19. The CDR3 runs from the conserved cysteine through the conserved F or W. Fields, in order: V gene, clone size, D gene, J gene, CDR3 DNA, CDR3 protein. A D gene is named only where the DNA matches it firmly. Some rows mark clone size as missing; the rest say once, few, many or name a class of expanded clone.

TRBV19,-,TRBD2,TRBJ2-2,TGTGCCAGTAGTCCCCGGAGAAGGCTAGCGGGAGAGTTCGGCACCGGGGAGCTGTTTTTT,CASSPRRRLAGEFGTGELFF
TRBV11-2,few,-,TRBJ2-1,TGTGCCAGCAGCTTAACGGCGGGTAGCTCCTACAATGAGCAGTTCTTC,CASSLTAGSSYNEQFF
TRBV7-3,-,TRBD1,TRBJ2-1,TGTGCCAGCAGCTCACCCGGGACAGGCATACACAATGAGCAGTTCTTC,CASSSPGTGIHNEQFF
TRBV18,-,TRBD1,TRBJ1-4,TGTGCCAGCTCACCACCGGGACAGGGGCGACAAGAAAAACTGTTTTTT,CASSPPGQGRQEKLFF
TRBV6-5,-,-,TRBJ1-2,TGTGCCAGCAGTTTCGGCGGTACTAACTATGGCTACACCTTC,CASSFGGTNYGYTF
TRBV10-3,-,TRBD1,TRBJ1-4,TGTGCCATCAGTGAGTCGTGGACAGGGCTGGAAAAACTGTTTTTT,CAISESWTGLEKLFF
TRBV5-1,-,TRBD2,TRBJ2-4,TGCGCCAGTTCATCGACTAGCGAGTTAAAAAACATTCAGTACTTC,CASSSTSELKNIQYF
TRBV19,-,TRBD1,TRBJ1-1,TGTGCCAGTAGTATACCCGGACAGGGTGGCGCTGAAGCTTTCTTT,CASSIPGQGGAEAFF
TRBV29-1,-,-,TRBJ1-1,TGCAGCGTTGGGGGCGGGGGCTTCACTGAAGCTTTCTTT,CSVGGGGFTEAFF
TRBV13,-,-,TRBJ2-7,TGTGCCAGCAGCCATGCTGGAGGGGATGAGCAGTACTTC,CASSHAGGDEQYF
TRBV20-1,-,TRBD2,TRBJ2-3,TGCAGTGCTAGTAGGACTAGCGGGGGGGCAGCAGATACGCAGTATTTT,CSASRTSGGAADTQYF
TRBV10-1,few,TRBD1,TRBJ1-1,TGCGCCAGCACCCGGACAGGGGGCACTGAAGCTTTCTTT,CASTRTGGTEAFF
TRBV19,-,-,TRBJ2-1,TGTGCCAGTACCCCCCGGGACTCGTCCTACAATGAGCAGTTCTTC,CASTPRDSSYNEQFF
TRBV7-8,-,-,TRBJ2-7,TGTGCCAGCCGGCAGGCCTACGAGCAGTACTTC,CASRQAYEQYF
TRBV7-8,-,-,TRBJ2-5,TGTGCCAGCAGCTTAGGGGTAGTGGGCGAGACCCAGTACTTC,CASSLGVVGETQYF
TRBV28,-,-,TRBJ1-2,TGTGCCAGCAAGTTGGGGCATAACTATGGCTACACCTTC,CASKLGHNYGYTF
TRBV2,-,TRBD1,TRBJ2-7,TGTGCCAGCAGTGGCCGGGACAGGGGGAGGCAGTACTTC,CASSGRDRGRQYF
TRBV7-9,-,-,TRBJ1-2,TGTGCCAGCAGCTTAGGAACTGGTGGCTACACCTTC,CASSLGTGGYTF
TRBV28,-,TRBD2,TRBJ2-5,TGTGCCAGCAGTTTCGGGGGGGCGCGGGAGACCCAGTACTTC,CASSFGGARETQYF
TRBV21-1,-,-,TRBJ1-2,TGTGCCAGCAGCGCGATGGGACAGGGGTATAACTATGGCTACACCTTC,CASSAMGQGYNYGYTF
TRBV7-9,-,TRBD2,TRBJ2-5,TGTGCCAGCAGCTTAGGACTAGCGGGACTCCAAGAGACCCAGTACTTC,CASSLGLAGLQETQYF
TRBV2,-,TRBD2,TRBJ2-5,TGTGCCAGCAACGGACTAGCGGGAGGAGAGACCCAGTACTTC,CASNGLAGGETQYF
TRBV10-3,-,TRBD1,TRBJ1-2,TGTGCCATCAGTCCCGGGACAGTGAATGGCTACACCTTC,CAISPGTVNGYTF
TRBV13,-,TRBD1,TRBJ2-5,TGTGCCAGCAGCAAAGGGACAGCTCAAGAGACCCAGTACTTC,CASSKGTAQETQYF
TRBV2,once,TRBD1,TRBJ1-2,TGTGCCAGCAGTTGGGGACAGACCTTTGGAAATGGCTACACCTTC,CASSWGQTFGNGYTF
TRBV14,-,-,TRBJ1-2,TGTGCCAGCAGCCAAGTAGGGGGAATGGGCTACACCTTC,CASSQVGGMGYTF
TRBV5-1,-,TRBD1,TRBJ1-2,TGCGCCAGCAGCCCAGACAGGGGTTGGGGCTACACCTTC,CASSPDRGWGYTF
TRBV6-6,-,TRBD1,TRBJ1-1,TGTGCCAGCAGTCCCTCCAGGGGACAGGGCCGGAACACTGAAGCTTTCTTT,CASSPSRGQGRNTEAFF
TRBV6-5,-,TRBD1,TRBJ1-2,TGTGCCAGCAGTTACGTTTCCGGGACAGGGGCATATGGCTACACCTTC,CASSYVSGTGAYGYTF
TRBV14,-,-,TRBJ2-5,TGTGCCAGCAGCCGCCCCGGGGGAGTTCAGACCCAGTACTTC,CASSRPGGVQTQYF
TRBV6-5,-,-,TRBJ2-7,TGTGCCAGCAGCGACCGAGGAAACTACGAGCAGTACTTC,CASSDRGNYEQYF
TRBV6-5,-,TRBD1,TRBJ2-7,TGTGCCAGCAGCGCCGGACAGGCCCCCTACGAGCAGTACTTC,CASSAGQAPYEQYF
TRBV7-2,-,TRBD1,TRBJ1-2,TGTGCCAGCAGCATAACAGGGGGCAACCGGAACTATGGCTACACCTTC,CASSITGGNRNYGYTF
TRBV5-1,-,-,TRBJ2-2,TGCGCCAGCTCGAACGGCAGGCTAAACACCGGGGAGCTGTTTTTT,CASSNGRLNTGELFF
TRBV7-9,-,-,TRBJ1-4,TGTGCCAGCACTCGAGGGTTCAGTAATGAAAAACTGTTTTTT,CASTRGFSNEKLFF
TRBV16,-,-,TRBJ1-2,TGTGCCAGCAGCCAATTCACAGGAGTCTATGGCTACACCTTC,CASSQFTGVYGYTF
TRBV4-1,-,TRBD1,TRBJ1-5,TGCGCCAGCAGCCAAGACGGGACAGGGGCTAGCAATCAGCCCCAGCATTTT,CASSQDGTGASNQPQHF
TRBV11-2,-,TRBD1,TRBJ1-2,TGTGCCAGCAGCCGGTTGACAGGGGATGGCTACACCTTC,CASSRLTGDGYTF
TRBV7-9,-,-,TRBJ2-5,TGTGCCAGCAGCTTGGGAGGGGACAGGGAGACCCAGTACTTC,CASSLGGDRETQYF
TRBV10-3,once,TRBD1,TRBJ1-1,TGTGCCATCAGCCAACAGGGGACGTACACTGAAGCTTTCTTT,CAISQQGTYTEAFF
TRBV19,-,TRBD1,TRBJ2-1,TGTGCCAGTAGGACAGGGGCCGCTGCCAATGAGCAGTTCTTC,CASRTGAAANEQFF
TRBV5-4,-,-,TRBJ2-5,TGTGCCAGCAGCCACGGACAGGGCGGGGGAGAGACCCAGTACTTC,CASSHGQGGGETQYF